These 20 T cell receptor beta chains originate from one sample sequenced in a study of T-cell memory formation after mild COVID-19. TCRdb called the 5' RACE reads again in MiXCR, with one record for every CDR3 protein. The data hold a few hundred thousand distinct CDR3 sequences, with about 15% observed a single time. Sequencing used PBMCs or a T cell subset sorted from them (not recorded which). The receptors were sampled from a man between 18 and 35 years old who had mild COVID-19 (a few samples of this study predate the infection). Cell type and time point are not known.

This clonotype was found many times. The CDR3, as DNA: TGTGCCAGCAGCTTGCGAGGGGGGCTGACCTACGAGCAGTACGTC. Protein: CASSLRGGLTYEQYV. This chain uses TRBV7-3 with TRBJ2-7; D tentatively reads TRBD1 or TRBD2 (6 bases each). Germline loops: CDR1 SGHTA, CDR2 FQGTGA. Trimming left V 3 bases short and J 2 bases short, with 14 bases between. The CDR3 consists of 15 residues.

This clonotype has more than one count but fewer than ten. The chain carries TRBV30 and TRBJ1-6; 7 bases are shared with TRBD1. Germline V gene data show CDR1 as GTSNPN and CDR2 as SVGIG (reference sequence). The CDR3 contains 13 residues. With V trimmed by 4 bases and J by 10 bases, 7 bases remained unmatched. CDR3 DNA sequence: TGTGCCTGGACCGACAGGGCACGATCACCCCTCCACTTT. It specifies CAWTDRARSPLHF. The variable domain in full, with the rest retrieved from reference TRBV30 and TRBJ1-6, is SQTIHQWPATLVQPVGSPLSLECTVEGTSNPNLYWYRQAAGRGLQLLFYSVGIGQISSEVPQNLSASRPQDRQFILSSKKLLLSDSGFYLCAWTDRARSPLHFGNGTRLTVT.

The chain joins TRBV9 to TRBJ1-2; no definite D call. V lost 0 bases and J 0 bases, leaving 9 bases between the germline ends. The CDR3 has 15 residues. CDR1 SGDLS and CDR2 YYNGEE come from the germline V gene. The DNA for the CDR3 is TGTGCCAGCAGCGTAGGTTCAGTCCCTAACTATGGCTACACCTTC. This codes for CASSVGSVPNYGYTF.

The V and J genes are TRBV5-1 and TRBJ1-1; D is uncertain. Germline V gives CDR1 SGHRS, CDR2 YFSETQ. CDR3 length equals 14 residues. V dropped 3 bases and J dropped 4 bases, with 13 bases sitting between them. This CDR3 reads CASSSPAGGTEAFF. As DNA, the CDR3 is TGCGCCAGCAGCTCCCCCGCGGGCGGCACTGAAGCTTTCTTT.

The V call is TRBV9, the J call TRBJ2-1; D is possibly TRBD2 (6 bases). CDR3 length: 15 residues. V lost 0 bases, J lost 8 bases, and 15 bases lay in between. The V gene's germline CDR1 is SGDLS and CDR2 YYNGEE. In DNA form, the CDR3 reads TGTGCCAGCAGCGTAGATTGGCGGGGTCCGGATGAGCAGTTCTTC. Protein sequence: CASSVDWRGPDEQFF.

This rearrangement joins TRBV9 to TRBJ2-1; D may be TRBD2 (6 bases). Looked up from germline, CDR1 is SGDLS and CDR2 is YYNGEE. The ends were cut back, 4 bases at V and 9 bases at J, with 14 bases in the middle. This CDR3 is built from 13 residues. The CDR3: CASSLTTAGEQFF. The DNA of the CDR3 is TGTGCCAGCAGCCTTACGACAGCGGGTGAGCAGTTCTTC.

This clonotype occurred a few times. The chain joins TRBV6-6 to TRBJ2-5; TRBD1 is a possible D gene (5 bases). The CDR3 totals 13 residues. V was shortened by 5 bases and J by 0 bases, with 7 bases between the two germline ends. Germline V gene data show CDR1 as MNHNY and CDR2 as SVGAGI (reference sequence). The CDR3 DNA reads as TGTGCCAGCAGTCGACAGAACCAAGAGACCCAGTACTTC. Translating gives CASSRQNQETQYF.

This clonotype turned up a few times. This chain connects TRBV20-1 to TRBJ1-5; D may be TRBD1 (5 bases). This CDR3 has 14 residues. Looked up from germline, CDR1 is DFQATT and CDR2 is SNEGSKA (reference sequence). V lost 0 bases and J 4 bases, leaving 10 bases between the germline ends. The CDR3 DNA reads as TGCAGTGCTAGAGATGGCAGGGAGAATCAGCCCCAGCATTTT. Translated, it gives CSARDGRENQPQHF.

The chain employs TRBV6-2 or TRBV6-3 and TRBJ2-1; 7 bases are a match to TRBD2. Germline assignment: CDR1 MNHEY and CDR2 SVGEGT. The CDR3 covers 14 residues. With 5 bases clipped from V and 4 bases from J, the junction kept 5 bases outside the gene matches. CDR3 sequence: CASSPRGIYNEQFF. Written as DNA, the CDR3 is TGTGCCAGCAGTCCGCGGGGGATTTACAATGAGCAGTTCTTC.

This clonotype was recorded many times. The V call is TRBV7-2, the J call TRBJ2-5; D remains ambiguous. The V and J ends lost 2 bases and 1 base respectively, with 5 bases between them. The CDR3 loop spans 13 amino acids. Germline-derived CDR1 and CDR2 are SGHTA and FQGNSA. Here the CDR3 DNA reads TGTGCCAGCAGCTTACTAGTCCAAGAGACCCAGTACTTC. Protein sequence: CASSLLVQETQYF.

V is TRBV12-3 or TRBV12-4 and J is TRBJ1-5; D is undetermined. The CDR3 contains 14 residues. The germline V and J ends were trimmed by 4 bases and 3 bases, with 10 bases remaining between them. This CDR3 reads CASSWMGYNQPQHF. CDR3 DNA: TGTGCCAGCAGTTGGATGGGGTACAATCAGCCCCAGCATTTT.

This clonotype was recorded a few times. In nucleotides, the CDR3 is TGCGCCAGCAGCCCCGGACAGACCAATCAGCCCCAGCATTTT. Residues: CASSPGQTNQPQHF. V and J are TRBV4-1 and TRBJ1-5; D might be TRBD1 (6 bases). Germline V lookup: CDR1 MGHRA, CDR2 YSYEKL. Trimming cost V 4 bases and J 3 bases, with 10 bases left between them. The CDR3 has 14 residues.

The rearrangement joins TRBV5-6 to TRBJ1-1; D ambiguous. The length of the CDR3 is 16 residues. Trimming removed 0 bases from V and 1 base from J, with 13 bases in between. Germline assignment: CDR1 SGHDT and CDR2 YYEEEE. CDR3 amino acids: CASSLGPRRANTEAFF. The CDR3 DNA is TGTGCCAGCAGCTTGGGGCCCCGGAGAGCGAACACTGAAGCTTTCTTT.

The chain carries TRBV7-6 and TRBJ2-1; possibly TRBD2 for D (5 bases). V lost 4 bases, J lost 7 bases, and 11 bases lay in between. The CDR3 is 13 amino acids. From germline, CDR1 is SGHVS and CDR2 FNYEAQ. The CDR3 sequence is CASSSGLGNEQFF. The DNA of the CDR3 is TGTGCCAGCAGCTCCGGACTCGGTAATGAGCAGTTCTTC.

The chain uses TRBV24-1 and TRBJ2-3; tentatively, D is TRBD2 (6 bases). CDR1 and CDR2 (germline): KGHDR, SFDVKD. The CDR3 sequence is 13 residues long. V lost 4 bases and J 8 bases, leaving 12 bases between the germline ends. CDR3 amino acids: CATSESYSGTQYF. In DNA, the CDR3 is TGTGCCACCAGTGAATCCTATAGCGGTACGCAGTATTTT.

This clonotype was seen a few times. The chain employs TRBV18 and TRBJ2-7; 12 bases match TRBD2. Germline values: CDR1 KGHSH, CDR2 LQKENI. The CDR3 loop spans 14 amino acids. V lost 5 bases and J lost 6; bases outside the gene matches: 5. CDR3 coding DNA: TGTGCCAGCTCATTGGGACTAGCGGGCGTCGAGCAGTACTTC. It encodes CASSLGLAGVEQYF.

This clonotype was counted many times. The chain recombines TRBV7-2 with TRBJ1-2, with D hard to call. CDR1 and CDR2 from the germline V gene are SGHTA and FQGNSA. This CDR3 contains 12 residues. Trimming pared 1 base from V and 5 bases from J, leaving 5 bases between. The DNA for the CDR3 is TGTGCCAGCAGCTTAGGGAGGTATGGCTACACCTTC. Protein product: CASSLGRYGYTF.

In this sample, this clonotype turned up many times. This chain links TRBV7-6 with TRBJ2-7; the match to TRBD1 covers 11 bases. This CDR3 contains 15 residues. Germline V gene lookup returns CDR1 SGHVS and CDR2 FNYEAQ. Unmatched junction bases numbered 2, after V lost 1 base and J lost 3 bases. CDR3 residues: CASSLGTGGLYEQYF. DNA of the CDR3: TGTGCCAGCAGCTTAGGGACAGGGGGCCTCTACGAGCAGTACTTC.

This clonotype has a handful of counts. This sequence joins TRBV27 and TRBJ2-3, with a weak D call TRBD1 (5 bases). The V gene lost 8 bases and the J gene lost 4 bases, with 16 bases spanning the gap. This CDR3 comprises 14 residues. Germline values: CDR1 MNHEY, CDR2 SMNVEV (reference sequence). The chain's CDR3 is CASASNGAPDTQYF. CDR3 coding DNA: TGTGCCAGCGCCTCAAATGGGGCGCCAGATACGCAGTATTTT.

The chain combines TRBV12-3 or TRBV12-4 with TRBJ1-2; 8 bases align to TRBD1. CDR3 size: 13 residues. V lost 6 bases, J lost 4 bases, and 4 bases stayed unmatched. The CDR3 nucleotides read TGTGCCAGCAGCCCAGGGGGCGTCTATGGCTACACCTTC. It codes for CASSPGGVYGYTF.